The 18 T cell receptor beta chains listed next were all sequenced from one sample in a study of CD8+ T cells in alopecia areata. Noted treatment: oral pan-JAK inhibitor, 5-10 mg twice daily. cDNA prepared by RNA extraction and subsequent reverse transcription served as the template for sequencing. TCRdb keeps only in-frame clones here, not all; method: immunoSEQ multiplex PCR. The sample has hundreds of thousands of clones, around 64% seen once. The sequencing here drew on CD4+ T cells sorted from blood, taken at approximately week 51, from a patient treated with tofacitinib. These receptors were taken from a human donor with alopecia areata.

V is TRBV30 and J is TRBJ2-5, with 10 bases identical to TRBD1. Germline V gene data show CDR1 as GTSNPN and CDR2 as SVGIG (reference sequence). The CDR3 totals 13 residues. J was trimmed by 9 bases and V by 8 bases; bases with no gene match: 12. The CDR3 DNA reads TGTGCCCGGGGGGACAGGGGAGGGTTGGCCCAGTACTTC. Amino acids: CARGDRGGLAQYF.

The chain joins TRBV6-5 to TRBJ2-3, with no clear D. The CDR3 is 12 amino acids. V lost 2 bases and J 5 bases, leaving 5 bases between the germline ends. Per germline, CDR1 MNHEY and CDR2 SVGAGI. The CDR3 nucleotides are TGTGCCAGCAGTTACGCTGGAGATACGCAGTATTTT. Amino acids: CASSYAGDTQYF.

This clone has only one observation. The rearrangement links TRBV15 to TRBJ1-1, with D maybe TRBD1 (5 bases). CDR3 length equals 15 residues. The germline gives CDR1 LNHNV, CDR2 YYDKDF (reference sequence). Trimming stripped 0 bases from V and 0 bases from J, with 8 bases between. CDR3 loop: CATSREGTVNTEAFF. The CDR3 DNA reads TGTGCCACCAGCAGAGAAGGGACGGTGAACACTGAAGCTTTCTTT.

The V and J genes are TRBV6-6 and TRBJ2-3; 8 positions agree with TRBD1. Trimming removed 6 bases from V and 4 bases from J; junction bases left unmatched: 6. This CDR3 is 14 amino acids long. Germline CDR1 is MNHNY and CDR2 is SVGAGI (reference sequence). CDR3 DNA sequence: TGTGCCAGCAGACAGGGGGACGTTCCAGATACGCAGTATTTT. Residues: CASRQGDVPDTQYF.

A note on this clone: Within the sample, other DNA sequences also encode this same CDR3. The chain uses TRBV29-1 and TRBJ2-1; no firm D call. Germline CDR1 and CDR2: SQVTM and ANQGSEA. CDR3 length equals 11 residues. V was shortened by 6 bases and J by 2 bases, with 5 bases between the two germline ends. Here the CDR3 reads CSVRPYNEQFF. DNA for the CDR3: TGCAGCGTCCGACCCTACAATGAGCAGTTCTTC.

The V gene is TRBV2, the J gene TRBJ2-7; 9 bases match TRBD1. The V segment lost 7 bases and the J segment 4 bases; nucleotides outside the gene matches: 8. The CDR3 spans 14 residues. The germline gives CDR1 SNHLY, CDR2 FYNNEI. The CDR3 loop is CASTTGQGPYEQYF. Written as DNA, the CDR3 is TGTGCCAGCACAACGGGACAGGGCCCATACGAGCAGTACTTC.

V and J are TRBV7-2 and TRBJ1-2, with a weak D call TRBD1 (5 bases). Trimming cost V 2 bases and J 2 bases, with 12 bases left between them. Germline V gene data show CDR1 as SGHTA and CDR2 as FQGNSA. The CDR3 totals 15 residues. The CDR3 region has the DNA TGTGCCAGCAGCTTACCGGGGGGAGTCAACTATGGCTACACCTTC. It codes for CASSLPGGVNYGYTF.

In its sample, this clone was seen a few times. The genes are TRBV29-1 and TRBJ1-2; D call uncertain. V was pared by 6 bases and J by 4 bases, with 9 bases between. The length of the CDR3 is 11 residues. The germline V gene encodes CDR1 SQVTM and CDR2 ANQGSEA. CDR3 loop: CSVQEAYGYTF. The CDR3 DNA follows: TGCAGCGTCCAAGAGGCCTATGGCTACACCTTC.

CDR3 in amino acids: CASSVRGQGLGSGANVLTF. For the CDR3, the DNA is TGCGCCAGCAGCGTGAGGGGACAGGGGCTTGGCTCTGGGGCCAACGTCCTGACTTTC. The rearrangement joins TRBV5-1 to TRBJ2-6, with 10 positions matching TRBD1. The V gene's germline CDR1 is SGHRS and CDR2 YFSETQ. The CDR3 extends over 19 amino acids. V lost 4 bases, J lost 0 bases, and 10 bases stayed unmatched.

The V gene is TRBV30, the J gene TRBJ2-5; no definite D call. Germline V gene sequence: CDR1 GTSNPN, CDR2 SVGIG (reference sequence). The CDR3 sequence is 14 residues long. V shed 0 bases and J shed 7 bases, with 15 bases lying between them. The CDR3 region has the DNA TGTGCCTGGAGTGTAAGGCCCCCATCAGGGACCCAGTACTTC. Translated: CAWSVRPPSGTQYF.

As DNA, the CDR3 is TGTGCCAGCAGCTTACGGACAGTTTTGGGCAATCAGCCCCAGCATTTT. Translated: CASSLRTVLGNQPQHF. The chain uses TRBV7-8 and TRBJ1-5, with a possible D match to TRBD1 (6 bases). Germline values: CDR1 SGHVS, CDR2 FQNEAQ. Trimming stripped 2 bases from V and 2 bases from J, with 13 bases between. The length of the CDR3 is 16 residues.

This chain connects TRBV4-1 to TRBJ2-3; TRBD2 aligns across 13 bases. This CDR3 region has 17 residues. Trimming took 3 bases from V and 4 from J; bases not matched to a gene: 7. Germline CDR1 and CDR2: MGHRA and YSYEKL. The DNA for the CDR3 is TGCGCCAGCAGCCATGCTCAACTAGCGGGGGGGCCAGATACGCAGTATTTT. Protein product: CASSHAQLAGGPDTQYF.

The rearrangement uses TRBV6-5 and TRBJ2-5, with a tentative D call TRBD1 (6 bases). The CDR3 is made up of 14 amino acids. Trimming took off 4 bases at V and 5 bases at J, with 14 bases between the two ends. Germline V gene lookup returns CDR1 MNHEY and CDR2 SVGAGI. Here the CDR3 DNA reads TGTGCCAGCAGTTTGGACCAGGGGATTGAGACCCAGTACTTC. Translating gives CASSLDQGIETQYF.

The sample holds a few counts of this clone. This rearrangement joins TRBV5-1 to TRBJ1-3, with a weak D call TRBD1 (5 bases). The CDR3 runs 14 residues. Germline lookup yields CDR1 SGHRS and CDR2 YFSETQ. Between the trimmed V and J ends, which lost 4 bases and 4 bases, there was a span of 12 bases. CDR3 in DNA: TGCGCCAGCAGCATTGGGACCACAGGAAACACCATATATTTT. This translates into CASSIGTTGNTIYF.

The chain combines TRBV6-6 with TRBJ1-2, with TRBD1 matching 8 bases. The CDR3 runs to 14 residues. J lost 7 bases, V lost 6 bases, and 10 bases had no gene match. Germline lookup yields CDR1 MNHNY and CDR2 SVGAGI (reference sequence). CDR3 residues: CASSPLDREGGYTF. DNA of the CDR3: TGTGCCAGCAGCCCACTGGACAGGGAAGGTGGCTACACCTTC.

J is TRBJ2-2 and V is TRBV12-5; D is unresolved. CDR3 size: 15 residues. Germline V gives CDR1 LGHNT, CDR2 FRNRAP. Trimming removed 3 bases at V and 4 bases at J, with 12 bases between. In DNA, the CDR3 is TGTGCTAGTGGTTTAATTGTCGGTAGCACCGGGGAGCTGTTTTTT. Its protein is CASGLIVGSTGELFF.

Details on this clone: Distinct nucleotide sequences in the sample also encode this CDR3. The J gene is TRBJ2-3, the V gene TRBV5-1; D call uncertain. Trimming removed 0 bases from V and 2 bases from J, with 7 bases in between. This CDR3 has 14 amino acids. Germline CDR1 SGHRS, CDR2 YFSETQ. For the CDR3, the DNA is TGCGCCAGCAGCTTGGAACGGCTCACAGATACGCAGTATTTT. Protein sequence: CASSLERLTDTQYF.

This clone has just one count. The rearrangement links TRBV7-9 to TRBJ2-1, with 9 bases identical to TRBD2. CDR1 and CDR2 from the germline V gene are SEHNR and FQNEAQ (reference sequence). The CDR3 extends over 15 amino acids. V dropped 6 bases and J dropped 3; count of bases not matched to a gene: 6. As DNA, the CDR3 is TGTGCCAGCAGTCCAGCGGGGGGACGCTACAATGAGCAGTTCTTC. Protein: CASSPAGGRYNEQFF.